The 2 T cell receptor beta chains below come from one sample, sequenced in a study of blood T cell repertoires in COVID-19. TCRdb's copy holds only in-frame clones and misses some; the assay was immunoSEQ multiplex PCR. The data contain hundreds of thousands of clones, roughly 91% of them seen just once; the ten biggest clones take up around 4.4%. What was sequenced was peripheral blood. Receptors originate from a woman aged 25 to 39 with acute or convalescent COVID-19.

The chain employs TRBV7-9 and TRBJ2-7; D might be TRBD1 (6 bases). The CDR3 runs to 14 residues. Per the germline V gene, CDR1 is SEHNR and CDR2 is FQNEAQ (reference sequence). Trimming took 5 bases from V and 2 from J, leaving 13 bases between them. The CDR3 reads CASSLRTVPYEQYF. The CDR3 region has the DNA TGTGCCAGCAGCCTAAGGACAGTACCCTACGAGCAGTACTTC.

The chain couples TRBV6-5 to TRBJ1-3; D ambiguous. Germline values: CDR1 MNHEY, CDR2 SVGAGI. Trimming stripped 6 bases from V and 0 bases from J, with 9 bases between. CDR3 size: 14 residues. In DNA, the CDR3 is TGTGCCAGCAGAACTATAAGCTCTGGAAACACCATATATTTT. This encodes CASRTISSGNTIYF.